This TCR beta chain was recorded in a study of neurological immune-mediated disorders. This CDR3 is 13 amino acids long. Trimming shortened V by 5 bases and J by 2 bases, and 8 bases separated the two germline ends. Per the germline V gene, CDR1 is SGHTA and CDR2 is FQGTGA. Ten or more counts support this clonotype. TCRdb re-called the 5' RACE reads through MiXCR, storing one row per CDR3 protein. The data show more than 45,000 distinct CDR3 sequences, 2% to 3% seen once. The chain recombines TRBV7-3 with TRBJ2-3; D not resolved. The sequencing sample was made of PBMCs. This receptor was identified in a man aged 45-60 years with multiple sclerosis. CDR3 in amino acids: CASSATYTDTQYF. CDR3 coding DNA: TGTGCCAGCAGCGCCACCTACACAGATACGCAGTATTTT.